Presented here are 8 T cell receptor beta chains from one specimen sequenced in a study of response to subunit inactivated influenza vaccine. One entry per CDR3 protein results from TCRdb running MiXCR on the RT-PCR reads. The data hold some 500,000 distinct CDR3 sequences, with 10% to 15% observed a single time. This specimen was PBMCs from blood, taken 35 to 45 days after vaccination. These receptors came from a man aged 45-65 years who received an inactivated influenza vaccine.

The chain recombines TRBV29-1 with TRBJ2-5; D not certain. Germline values: CDR1 SQVTM, CDR2 ANQGSEA. V was shortened by 3 bases and J by 3 bases, with 14 bases between the two germline ends. The CDR3 is made up of 14 amino acids. The DNA of the CDR3 is TGCAGCGTTGACCTGGGCACCCCCGAAGAGACCCAGTACTTC. This sequence encodes CSVDLGTPEETQYF.

For this clonotype: The junction and the germline gene differ at one end; a read error may be behind it. The chain combines TRBV6-4 with TRBJ2-1, with D possibly being TRBD1 (6 bases). This CDR3 has 13 residues. CDR1 and CDR2 (germline): MRHNA, SNTAGT. The CDR3 reads CASSDTTGHELFF. Written as DNA, the CDR3 is TGTGCCAGCAGTGACACGACAGGCCATGAGCTGTTCTTC.

The V call is TRBV20-1, the J call TRBJ1-5; 7 bases are shared with TRBD1. Germline CDR1 DFQATT, CDR2 SNEGSKA (reference sequence). CDR3 length: 17 amino acids. V lost 0 bases and J lost 5; bases outside the gene matches: 13. Here the CDR3 reads CSARDRTGSASDQPQHF. In DNA form, the CDR3 reads TGCAGTGCTAGAGATCGGACAGGTTCTGCCTCTGATCAGCCCCAGCATTTT.

Only a few counts were recorded for this clonotype. The germline gene is not matched at one end of the junction; a read error may be the cause. The rearrangement uses TRBV5-6 and TRBJ2-1; D gene unclear. Germline V gene lookup returns CDR1 SGHDT and CDR2 YYEEEE. This CDR3 has 12 amino acids. This chain's CDR3 is CASSLATDEQFF. In DNA, the CDR3 is TGTGCCAGCAGCTTGGCCACCGATGAACAGTTCTTC.

This clonotype was counted a few times. The chain recombines TRBV6-5 with TRBJ2-2; D possibly corresponds to TRBD2 (5 bases). The ends were cut back, 2 bases at V and 1 base at J, with 11 bases in the middle. Germline values: CDR1 MNHEY, CDR2 SVGAGI. CDR3 length: 16 residues. The CDR3 DNA sequence: TGTGCCAGCAGTTACAATCCGGCGGGGAACACCGGGGAGCTGTTTTTT. It encodes CASSYNPAGNTGELFF.

CDR3 loop: CSAPFRNTEAFF. In nucleotides, the CDR3 is TGCAGTGCCCCCTTCAGAAACACTGAAGCTTTCTTT. This chain links TRBV20-1 with TRBJ1-1; D call uncertain. With 6 bases removed from V and 2 bases from J, the gap between germline ends came to 10 bases. This CDR3 region has 12 residues. Germline lookup yields CDR1 DFQATT and CDR2 SNEGSKA (reference sequence).

V usage is TRBV7-2 and J usage is TRBJ2-7; 9 positions agree with TRBD1. V lost 5 bases and J lost 2; bases outside the gene matches: 7. The length of the CDR3 is 15 residues. The germline CDR1 and CDR2 sequences are SGHTA and FQGNSA. CDR3 in amino acids: CASSLLRDRAYEQYF. The CDR3 DNA follows: TGTGCCAGCAGCCTCCTTAGGGACAGGGCCTACGAGCAGTACTTC.

The chain carries TRBV27 and TRBJ2-7; tentatively, D is TRBD1 (5 bases). The CDR3 covers 15 residues. Trimming left V 2 bases short and J 3 bases short, with 14 bases between. Germline loops: CDR1 MNHEY, CDR2 SMNVEV (reference sequence). CDR3 residues: CASSLSTGPGYEQYF. The CDR3 DNA sequence: TGTGCCAGCAGTTTAAGTACAGGCCCGGGCTACGAGCAGTACTTC.